These 4 T cell receptor beta chains share one sample of origin, sequenced in a study of blood T cell repertoires in COVID-19. Libraries were prepared by immunoSEQ multiplex PCR; TCRdb keeps only in-frame clonotypes and omits some of them. The repertoire holds roughly 230,000 clones, with approximately 85% as singletons. The sample taken for sequencing was peripheral blood. These receptors all stem from a middle-aged man with acute or convalescent COVID-19.

The rearrangement links TRBV5-8 to TRBJ2-7, with 8 bases lining up with TRBD1. V lost 7 bases and J lost 4; bases outside the gene matches: 10. This CDR3 comprises 14 residues. CDR1 is SGHTS and CDR2 is YDEGEE in the germline V gene. The DNA of the CDR3 is TGTGCCAGCCCAGGACAGGGAGGCCTTTACGAGCAGTACTTC. This translates into CASPGQGGLYEQYF.

DNA for the CDR3: TGTGCCAGCAGTGGAGCGGGGGGGCTACATACGCAGTATTTT. Translating it yields CASSGAGGLHTQYF. The chain is built from TRBV6-1 and TRBJ2-3, with 10 bases matching TRBD2. This CDR3 comprises 14 residues. The junction had 5 bases not matched to a gene; V was cut back by 4 bases and J by 7 bases. The V gene's germline CDR1 is MNHNS and CDR2 SASEGT.

This chain links TRBV6-2 or TRBV6-3 with TRBJ2-3; a possible D gene is TRBD1 (6 bases). V was cut by 5 bases and J by 7 bases, with 13 bases left in between. This CDR3 spans 13 amino acids. CDR1 MNHEY and CDR2 SVGEGT come from the germline V gene. CDR3 DNA sequence: TGTGCCAGCAGTCCCAACAGGGTCTATACGCAGTATTTT. Encoded protein: CASSPNRVYTQYF.

V usage is TRBV11-2 and J usage is TRBJ2-7, with D possibly TRBD2 on 5 matching bases. V was pared by 5 bases and J by 5 bases, with 13 bases between. Per germline, CDR1 SGHAT and CDR2 FQNNGV. This CDR3 contains 13 residues. The CDR3 coding sequence is TGTGCCAGCAGCCCGGGGTACGATGACGAGCAGTACTTC. It specifies CASSPGYDDEQYF.